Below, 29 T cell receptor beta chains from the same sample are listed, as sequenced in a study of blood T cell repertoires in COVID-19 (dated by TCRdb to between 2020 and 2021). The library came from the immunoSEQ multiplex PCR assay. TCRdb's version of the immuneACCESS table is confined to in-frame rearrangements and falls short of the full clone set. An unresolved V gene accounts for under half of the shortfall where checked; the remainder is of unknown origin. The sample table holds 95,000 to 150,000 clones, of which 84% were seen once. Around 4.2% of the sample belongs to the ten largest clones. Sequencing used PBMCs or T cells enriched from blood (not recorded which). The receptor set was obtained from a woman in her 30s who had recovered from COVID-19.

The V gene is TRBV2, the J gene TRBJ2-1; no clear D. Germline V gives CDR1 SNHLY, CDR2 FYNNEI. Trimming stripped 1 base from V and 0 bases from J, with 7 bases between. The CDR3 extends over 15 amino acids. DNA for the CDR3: TGTGCCAGCAGTGAAGAATATAGCTCCTACAATGAGCAGTTCTTC. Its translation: CASSEEYSSYNEQFF.

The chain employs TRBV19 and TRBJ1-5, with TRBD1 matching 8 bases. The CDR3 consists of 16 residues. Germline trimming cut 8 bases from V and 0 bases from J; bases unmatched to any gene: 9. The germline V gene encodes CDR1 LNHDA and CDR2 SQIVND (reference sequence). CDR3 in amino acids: CASVSMGQASNQPQHF. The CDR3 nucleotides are TGTGCCAGTGTCAGTATGGGACAGGCTAGCAATCAGCCCCAGCATTTT.

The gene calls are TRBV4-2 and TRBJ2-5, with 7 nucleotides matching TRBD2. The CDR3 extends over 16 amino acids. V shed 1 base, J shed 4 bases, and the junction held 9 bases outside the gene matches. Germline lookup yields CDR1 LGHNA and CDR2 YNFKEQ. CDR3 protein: CASSQVGAGAGETQYF. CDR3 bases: TGTGCCAGCAGCCAAGTCGGGGCGGGAGCGGGAGAGACCCAGTACTTC.

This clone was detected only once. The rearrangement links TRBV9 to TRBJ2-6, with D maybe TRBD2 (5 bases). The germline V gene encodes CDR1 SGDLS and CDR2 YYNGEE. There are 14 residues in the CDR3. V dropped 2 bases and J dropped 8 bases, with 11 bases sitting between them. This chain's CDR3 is CASSVSTGTNVLTF. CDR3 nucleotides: TGTGCCAGCAGCGTTTCGACGGGAACCAACGTCCTGACTTTC.

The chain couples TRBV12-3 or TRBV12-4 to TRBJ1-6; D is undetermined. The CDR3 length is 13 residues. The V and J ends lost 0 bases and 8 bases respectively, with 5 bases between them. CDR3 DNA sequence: TGTGCCAGCAGTTTAGCGTCGGATTCACCCCTCCACTTT. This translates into CASSLASDSPLHF.

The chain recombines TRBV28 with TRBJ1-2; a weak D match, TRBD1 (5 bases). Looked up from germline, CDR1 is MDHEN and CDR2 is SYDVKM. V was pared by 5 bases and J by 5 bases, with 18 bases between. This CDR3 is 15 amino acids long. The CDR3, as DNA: TGTGCCAGCAGTCCCCTACAAAACAGGATATATGGCTACACCTTC. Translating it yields CASSPLQNRIYGYTF.

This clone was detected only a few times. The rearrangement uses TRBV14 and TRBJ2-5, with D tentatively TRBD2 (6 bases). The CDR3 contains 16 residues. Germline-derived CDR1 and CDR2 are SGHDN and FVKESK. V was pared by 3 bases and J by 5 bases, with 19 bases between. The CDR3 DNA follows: TGTGCCAGCAGCCATATAATGCGGGGAGAGGGGGAGACCCAGTACTTC. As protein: CASSHIMRGEGETQYF. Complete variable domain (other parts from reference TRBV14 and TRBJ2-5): EAGVTQFPSHSVIEKGQTVTLRCDPISGHDNLYWYRRVMGKEIKFLLHFVKESKQDESGMPNNRFLAERTGGTYSTLKVQPAELEDSGVYFCASSHIMRGEGETQYFGPGTRLLVL.

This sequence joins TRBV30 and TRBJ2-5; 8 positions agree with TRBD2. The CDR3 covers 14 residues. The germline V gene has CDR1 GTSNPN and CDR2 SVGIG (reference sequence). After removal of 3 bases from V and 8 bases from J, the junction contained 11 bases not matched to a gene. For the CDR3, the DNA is TGTGCCTGGAGCACGGGAGGGCTAATTGGTACCCAGTACTTC. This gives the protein CAWSTGGLIGTQYF.

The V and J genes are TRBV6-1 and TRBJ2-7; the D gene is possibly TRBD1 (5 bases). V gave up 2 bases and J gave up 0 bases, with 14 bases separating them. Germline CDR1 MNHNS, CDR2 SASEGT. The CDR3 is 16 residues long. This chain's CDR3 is CASSEKVGRFSYEQYF. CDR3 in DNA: TGTGCCAGCAGTGAAAAAGTGGGGCGGTTCTCCTACGAGCAGTACTTC.

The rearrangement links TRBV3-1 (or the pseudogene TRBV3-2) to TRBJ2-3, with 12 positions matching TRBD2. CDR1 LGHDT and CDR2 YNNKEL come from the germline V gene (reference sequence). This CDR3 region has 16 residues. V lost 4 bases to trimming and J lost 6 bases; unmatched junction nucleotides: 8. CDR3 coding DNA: TGTGCCAGCAGCCTGGGACTAGCGGGTGGAAAGGATACGCAGTATTTT. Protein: CASSLGLAGGKDTQYF.

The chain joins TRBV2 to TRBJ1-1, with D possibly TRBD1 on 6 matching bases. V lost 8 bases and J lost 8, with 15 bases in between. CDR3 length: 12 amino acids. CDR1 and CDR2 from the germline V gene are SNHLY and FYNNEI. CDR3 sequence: CASSTGTVEAFF. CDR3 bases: TGTGCCAGCTCCACAGGGACGGTGGAAGCTTTCTTT.

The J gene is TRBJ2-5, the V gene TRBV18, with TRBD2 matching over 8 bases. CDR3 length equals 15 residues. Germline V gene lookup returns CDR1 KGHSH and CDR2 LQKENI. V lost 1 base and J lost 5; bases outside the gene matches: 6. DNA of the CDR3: TGTGCCAGCTCACCACTAGCGGGAAGATCGGAGACCCAGTACTTC. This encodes CASSPLAGRSETQYF.

The CDR3 nucleotides are TGTGCCAGCAGTTTACCATTCAGGGGTGACGAGCAGTACTTC. Translation gives CASSLPFRGDEQYF. The chain combines TRBV28 with TRBJ2-7; maybe TRBD1 (6 bases). Germline CDR1 is MDHEN and CDR2 is SYDVKM. V lost 2 bases and J 5 bases, leaving 13 bases between the germline ends. CDR3 length: 14 amino acids. Complete variable domain (other parts from reference TRBV28 and TRBJ2-7): DVKVTQSSRYLVKRTGEKVFLECVQDMDHENMFWYRQDPGLGLRLIYFSYDVKMKEKGDIPEGYSVSREKKERFSLILESASTNQTSMYLCASSLPFRGDEQYFGPGTRLTVT.

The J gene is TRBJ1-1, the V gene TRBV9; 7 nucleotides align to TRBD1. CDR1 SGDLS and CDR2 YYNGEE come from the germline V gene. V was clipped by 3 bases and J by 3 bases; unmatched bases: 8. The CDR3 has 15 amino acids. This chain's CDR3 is CASSATGNWHTEAFF. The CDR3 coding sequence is TGTGCCAGCAGCGCGACAGGGAATTGGCACACTGAAGCTTTCTTT.

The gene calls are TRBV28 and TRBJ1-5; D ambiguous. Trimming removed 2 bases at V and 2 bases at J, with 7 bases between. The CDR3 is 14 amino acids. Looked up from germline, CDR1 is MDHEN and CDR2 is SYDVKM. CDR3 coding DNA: TGTGCCAGCAGTTTAATTGGAGGCAATCAGCCCCAGCATTTT. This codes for CASSLIGGNQPQHF.

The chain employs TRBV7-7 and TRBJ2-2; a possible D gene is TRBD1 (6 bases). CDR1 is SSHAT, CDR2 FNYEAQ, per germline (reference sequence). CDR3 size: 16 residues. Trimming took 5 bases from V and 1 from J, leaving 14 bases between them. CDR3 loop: CASSPGANKNTGELFF. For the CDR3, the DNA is TGTGCCAGCAGCCCAGGGGCCAACAAGAACACCGGGGAGCTGTTTTTT.

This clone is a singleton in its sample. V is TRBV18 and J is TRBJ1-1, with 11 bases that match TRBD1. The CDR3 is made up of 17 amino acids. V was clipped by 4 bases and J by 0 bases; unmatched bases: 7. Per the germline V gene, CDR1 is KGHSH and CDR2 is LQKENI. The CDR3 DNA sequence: TGTGCCAGCTCACAGACCGGGACAGGGGGGTTGAACACTGAAGCTTTCTTT. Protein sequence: CASSQTGTGGLNTEAFF.

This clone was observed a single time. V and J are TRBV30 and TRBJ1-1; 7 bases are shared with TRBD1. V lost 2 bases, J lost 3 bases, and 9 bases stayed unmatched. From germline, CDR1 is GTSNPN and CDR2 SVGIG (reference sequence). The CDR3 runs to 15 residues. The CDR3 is CAWSRRGRGYTEAFF. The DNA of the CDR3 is TGTGCCTGGAGTCGGAGGGGGCGCGGGTACACTGAAGCTTTCTTT.

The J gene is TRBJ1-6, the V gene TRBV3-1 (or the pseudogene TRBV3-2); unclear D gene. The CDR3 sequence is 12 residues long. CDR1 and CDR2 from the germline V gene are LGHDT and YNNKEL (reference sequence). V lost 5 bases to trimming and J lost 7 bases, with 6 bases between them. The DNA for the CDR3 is TGTGCCAGCAGCTTACTAAATTCACCCCTCCACTTT. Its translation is CASSLLNSPLHF.

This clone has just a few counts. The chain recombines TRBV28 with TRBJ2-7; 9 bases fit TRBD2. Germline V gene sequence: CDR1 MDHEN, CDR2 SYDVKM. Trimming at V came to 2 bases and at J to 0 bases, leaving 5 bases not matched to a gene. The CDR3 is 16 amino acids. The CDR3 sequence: CASSLMLAGTSYEQYF. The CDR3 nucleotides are TGTGCCAGCAGTTTAATGCTAGCGGGGACCTCCTACGAGCAGTACTTC.

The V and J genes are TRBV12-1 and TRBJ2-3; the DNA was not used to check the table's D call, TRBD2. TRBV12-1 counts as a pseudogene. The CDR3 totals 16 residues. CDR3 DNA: TGTGCCAGCAGCATCGGACTAGCGGGGTCCCCAGATACGCAGTATTTT. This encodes CASSIGLAGSPDTQYF.

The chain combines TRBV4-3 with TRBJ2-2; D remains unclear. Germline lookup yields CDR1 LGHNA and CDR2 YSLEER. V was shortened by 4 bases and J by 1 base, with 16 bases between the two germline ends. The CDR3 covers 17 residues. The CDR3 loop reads CASSRRVGSMNTGELFF. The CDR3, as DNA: TGCGCCAGCAGCCGCCGCGTGGGTAGCATGAACACCGGGGAGCTGTTTTTT.

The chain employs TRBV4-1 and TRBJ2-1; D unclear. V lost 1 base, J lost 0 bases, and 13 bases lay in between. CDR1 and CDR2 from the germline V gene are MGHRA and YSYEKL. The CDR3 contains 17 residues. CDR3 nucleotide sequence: TGCGCCAGCAGCCAAGTGGCAGACCCTAGCTCCTACAATGAGCAGTTCTTC. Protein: CASSQVADPSSYNEQFF.

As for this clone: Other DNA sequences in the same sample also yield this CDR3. CDR3 nucleotides: TGCGCCAGCAGCCAAGTGGGACAGAGCTACGAGCAGTACTTC. It yields the protein CASSQVGQSYEQYF. The chain uses TRBV4-1 and TRBJ2-7, with 7 bases lining up with TRBD1. Germline trimming cut 1 base from V and 3 bases from J; bases unmatched to any gene: 3. This CDR3 contains 14 residues. Germline assignment: CDR1 MGHRA and CDR2 YSYEKL.

The CDR3 DNA reads as TGTGCCAGCAGTAACCCGGGGGGGAAGGATGGCTACACCTTC. Protein product: CASSNPGGKDGYTF. The V and J genes are TRBV6-5 and TRBJ1-2; the D gene is possibly TRBD1 (5 bases). The V end was cut by 5 bases, the J end by 6 bases, with 16 bases between. The CDR3 totals 14 residues. From germline, CDR1 is MNHEY and CDR2 SVGAGI.

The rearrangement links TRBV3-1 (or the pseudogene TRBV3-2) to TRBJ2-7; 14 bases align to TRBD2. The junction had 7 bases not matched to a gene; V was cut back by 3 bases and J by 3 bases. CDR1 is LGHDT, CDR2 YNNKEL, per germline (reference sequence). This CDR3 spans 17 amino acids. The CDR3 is CASSHWTSGRSNYEQYF. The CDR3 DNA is TGTGCCAGCAGCCATTGGACTAGCGGGAGGTCGAACTACGAGCAGTACTTC.

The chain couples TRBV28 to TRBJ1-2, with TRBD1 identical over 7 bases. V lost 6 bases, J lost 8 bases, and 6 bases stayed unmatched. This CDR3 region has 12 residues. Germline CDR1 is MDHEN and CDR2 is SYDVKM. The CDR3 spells CASSSTGFGYTF. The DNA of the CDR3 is TGTGCCAGCAGCTCGACAGGGTTCGGCTACACCTTC.

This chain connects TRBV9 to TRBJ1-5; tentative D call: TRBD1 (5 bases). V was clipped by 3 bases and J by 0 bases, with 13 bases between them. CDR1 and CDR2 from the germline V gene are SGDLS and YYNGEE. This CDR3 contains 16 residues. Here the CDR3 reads CASSDLRGFSNQPQHF. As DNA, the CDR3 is TGTGCCAGCAGCGACTTAAGGGGATTTAGCAATCAGCCCCAGCATTTT.

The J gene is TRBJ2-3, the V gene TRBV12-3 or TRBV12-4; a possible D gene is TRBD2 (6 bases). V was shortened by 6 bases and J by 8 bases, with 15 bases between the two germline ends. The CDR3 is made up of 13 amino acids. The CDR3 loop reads CASRRENYLTQYF. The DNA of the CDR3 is TGTGCCAGCAGACGGGAGAATTACCTTACGCAGTATTTT.